The rows below give T cell receptor beta chains drawn from one sample of a study of blood T cell repertoires in COVID-19. Profiled with immunoSEQ multiplex PCR; TCRdb holds only in-frame clones, not every one. The sample lists over 140,000 clones; 76% were seen once. Sequenced input: peripheral blood. The receptors come from a woman older than 75 with active or convalescent COVID-19. The CDR3 runs from the conserved cysteine through the conserved F or W. A D gene is named only where the DNA matches it firmly. Part of the rows lack a size; the others show once, few, many or a class for expanded clones.

>TRBD2|TRBJ2-7|TRBV7-2|-
TGTGCCAGCAGCTTAGACTCGGGGACTAGCGGCTCCTACGAGCAGTACTTC
CASSLDSGTSGSYEQYF
>-|TRBJ1-2|TRBV29-1|-
TGCAGCGTTGAAGATCAGGGAGGGGGTCGGACCTATGGCTACACCTTC
CSVEDQGGGRTYGYTF
>-|TRBJ2-5|TRBV11-2|-
TGTGCCAGCAGCTTAGGACCGGATGCGCGGGAGACCCAGTACTTC
CASSLGPDARETQYF
>TRBD1|TRBJ2-2|TRBV10-3|-
TGTGCCATTAGAGGACAGGGAAAAACCGGGGAGCTGTTTTTT
CAIRGQGKTGELFF
>-|TRBJ1-2|TRBV19|-
TGTGCCAGTAGGAAGCCCAATTCGGATGGCTACACCTTC
CASRKPNSDGYTF
>-|TRBJ2-1|TRBV4-3|-
TGCGCCAGCAGCCAAGATACGCAGGTGGTCTACAATGAGCAGTTCTTC
CASSQDTQVVYNEQFF
>TRBD1|TRBJ2-7|TRBV28|-
TGTGCCAGCAGTTTTGTGTTGGACAGGGGGGTCGAGCAGTACTTC
CASSFVLDRGVEQYF
>TRBD1|TRBJ1-6|TRBV19|-
TGTGCCAGTAGTAGAAGGACAGGGGGCTTGGATTCACCCCTCCACTTT
CASSRRTGGLDSPLHF
>TRBD1|TRBJ2-3|TRBV2|few
TGTGCCAGCTGGGGACAGGGGGTGACAGATACGCAGTATTTT
CASWGQGVTDTQYF
>-|TRBJ1-3|TRBV5-1|-
TGCGCCAGCAGACCTTACCGCGTACAGGGATTTGGAAACACCATATATTTT
CASRPYRVQGFGNTIYF
>-|TRBJ1-3|TRBV7-2|-
TGTGCCAGCAGGCAGGGGTCAGGAAACACCATATATTTT
CASRQGSGNTIYF
>-|TRBJ1-3|TRBV6-2/TRBV6-3|few
TGTGCCAGCAGCCCCGTGGACAGAGGGGAGAAACTCTCTGGAAACACCATATATTTT
CASSPVDRGEKLSGNTIYF
>-|TRBJ1-6|TRBV7-2|-
TGTGCCAGCAGCTTAGTGGGGCGATCCTATAATTCACCCCTCCACTTT
CASSLVGRSYNSPLHF
>-|TRBJ2-5|TRBV5-1|-
TGCGCCAGCAGCTTTTACAGGGACGCTAGGGAGACCCAGTACTTC
CASSFYRDARETQYF
>-|TRBJ1-5|TRBV19|-
TGTGCCAGTAGTATCCGGGAAAATCAGCCCCAGCATTTT
CASSIRENQPQHF
>TRBD1|TRBJ1-2|TRBV5-4|-
TGTGCCAGCAGCGCGGCTCGACAGGGATCGATGCAGGGCTACACCTTC
CASSAARQGSMQGYTF
>TRBD1|TRBJ1-5|TRBV5-3|few
TGTGCCAGAAGCGAGGACAGGGGGCCATTTAGCAATCAGCCCCAGCATTTT
CARSEDRGPFSNQPQHF
>TRBD1|TRBJ1-3|TRBV2|-
TGTGCCAGCAGACTGACAGGGGGTGGAAACACCATATATTTT
CASRLTGGGNTIYF